The TCR beta chain described here comes from a study of early T cells in non-severe SARS-CoV-2 infection (dated by TCRdb to the early 2020s). At the level of the whole study: Bulk RNA from unsorted whole blood was used for TCR sequencing, so alpha and beta chains could not be paired.

This clonotype was seen more than once but under ten times. No antigen is known for it. No clone much larger than this one lies a single base away; base qualities are absent. Library prep was done by 5' RACE. The instrument given in TCRdb is NextSeq 500. The TCR library protocol attached unique molecular identifiers to individual cDNA molecules to correct for sequencing error and PCR bias. TCR alpha and beta chains were both sequenced, and the abundances of alpha and beta sequences in each sample were closely correlated with each other. The study's processing was this. Decombinator V4 was used to annotate the V gene, J gene and CDR3 of the TCR sequences. TCRs were defined as expanded if a significant change between any two time points was detected under a Poisson model with p below 0.0001. Abundances of TCRs were expressed as counts per million after normalisation to the total number of TCRs sequenced in each sample. TRAV1-2 paired with TRAJ12, TRAJ20 or TRAJ33 defined MAIT TCRs, while TRAV10 paired with TRAJ18 defined iNKT TCRs. VDJdb, accessed 1 November 2021, was searched for CMV, EBV and SARS-CoV-2 annotated TCRs, with TCRs annotated for multiple antigens excluded. Starting from the raw public reads, TCRdb applied fastp trimming at Q25, assembled clones with MiXCR and retained in-frame beta chains. Every CDR3 protein is listed once, alongside the most common genes and DNA of its rows. In this record, the V and J calls reflect TCRdb's handling and not the investigators' own analysis. Across this sample there are approximately 70,000 distinct CDR3 sequences, with around an eighth seen only once. The ten largest clones capture 2.5% to 3.5% of the sample.

Spanning cysteine to phenylalanine, the CDR3 consists of 13 amino acids. The kept DNA is CDR3 alone, 39 bases in frame from the first base. According to the germline V gene, CDR1 reads SQVTM and CDR2 reads ANQGSEA. Trimming accounts for 7 bases at V and 6 bases at J, while the number of junction bases matched to no gene is 7. A case-control design nested within a healthcare worker cohort in London, UK, was used, with weekly nasopharyngeal swab PCR tests and blood sampling performed. Healthcare workers were recruited between 23 and 31 March 2020, during the week of the UK lockdown, and were followed weekly for up to roughly 15 weeks. Results the study describes overall, beyond this receptor: VDJdb matching was skewed toward anti-spike CD8 responses and likely underestimated virus-specific expansions, missing private and CD4 specificities.

This receptor was obtained from an adult who was a healthcare worker with PCR-confirmed SARS-CoV-2 infection or an uninfected control (not recorded which). Specimen: whole blood, collected at baseline. The chain employs TRBV29-1 and TRBJ2-3, with 10 bases matching TRBD2. The nucleotide sequence reads TGCAGCGGAACTAGCGGGGTACCGGATACGCAGTATTTT. The translation is CSGTSGVPDTQYF.